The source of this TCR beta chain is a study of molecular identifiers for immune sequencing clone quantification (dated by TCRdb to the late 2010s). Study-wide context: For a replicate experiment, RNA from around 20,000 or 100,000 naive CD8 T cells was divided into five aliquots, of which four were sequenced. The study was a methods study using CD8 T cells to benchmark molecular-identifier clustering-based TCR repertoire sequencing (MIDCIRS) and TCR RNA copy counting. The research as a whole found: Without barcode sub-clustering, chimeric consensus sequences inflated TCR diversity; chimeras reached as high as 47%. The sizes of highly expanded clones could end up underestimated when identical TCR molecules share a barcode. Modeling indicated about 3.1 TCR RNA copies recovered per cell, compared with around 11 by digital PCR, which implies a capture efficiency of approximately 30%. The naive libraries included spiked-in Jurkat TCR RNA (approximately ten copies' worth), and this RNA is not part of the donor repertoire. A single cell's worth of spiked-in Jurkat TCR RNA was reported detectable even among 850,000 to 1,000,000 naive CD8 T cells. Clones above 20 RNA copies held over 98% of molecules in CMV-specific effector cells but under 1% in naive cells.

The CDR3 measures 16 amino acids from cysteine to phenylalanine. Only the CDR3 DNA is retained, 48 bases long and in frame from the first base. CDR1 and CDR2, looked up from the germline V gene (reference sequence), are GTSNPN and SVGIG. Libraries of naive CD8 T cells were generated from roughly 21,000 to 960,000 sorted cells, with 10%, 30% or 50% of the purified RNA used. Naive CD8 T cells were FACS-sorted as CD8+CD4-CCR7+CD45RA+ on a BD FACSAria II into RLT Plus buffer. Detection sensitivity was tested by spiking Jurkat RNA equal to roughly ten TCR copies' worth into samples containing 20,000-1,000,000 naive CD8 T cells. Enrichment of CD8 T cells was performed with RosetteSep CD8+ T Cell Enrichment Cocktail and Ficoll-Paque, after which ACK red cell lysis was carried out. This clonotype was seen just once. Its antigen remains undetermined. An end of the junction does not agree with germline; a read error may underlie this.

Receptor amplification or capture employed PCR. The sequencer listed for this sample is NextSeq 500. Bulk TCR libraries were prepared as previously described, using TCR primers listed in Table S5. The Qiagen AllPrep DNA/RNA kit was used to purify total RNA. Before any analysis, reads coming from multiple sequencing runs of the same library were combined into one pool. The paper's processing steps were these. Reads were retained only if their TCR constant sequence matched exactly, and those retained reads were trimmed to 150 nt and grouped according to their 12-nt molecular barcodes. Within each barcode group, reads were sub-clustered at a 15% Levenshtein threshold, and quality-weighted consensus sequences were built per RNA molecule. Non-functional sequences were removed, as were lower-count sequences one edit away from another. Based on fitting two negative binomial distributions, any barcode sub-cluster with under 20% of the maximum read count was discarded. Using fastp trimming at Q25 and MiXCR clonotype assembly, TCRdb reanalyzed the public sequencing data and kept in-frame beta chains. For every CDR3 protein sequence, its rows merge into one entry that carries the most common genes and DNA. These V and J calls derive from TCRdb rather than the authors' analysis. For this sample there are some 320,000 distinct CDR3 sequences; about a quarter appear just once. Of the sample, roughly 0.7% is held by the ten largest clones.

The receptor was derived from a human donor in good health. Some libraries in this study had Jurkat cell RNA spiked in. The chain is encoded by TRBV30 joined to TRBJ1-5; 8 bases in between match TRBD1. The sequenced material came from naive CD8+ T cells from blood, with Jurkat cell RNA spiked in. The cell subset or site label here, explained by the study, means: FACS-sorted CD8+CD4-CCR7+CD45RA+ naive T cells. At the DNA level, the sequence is TGTGCCCGGAGTGTACTGGGGACAGGCCCTGGGCAGCCCCAGCATTTT. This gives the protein CARSVLGTGPGQPQHF. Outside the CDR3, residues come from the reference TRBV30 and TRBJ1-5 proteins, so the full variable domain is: SQTIHQWPATLVQPVGSPLSLECTVEGTSNPNLYWYRQAAGRGLQLLFYSVGIGQISSEVPQNLSASRPQDRQFILSSKKLLLSDSGFYLCARSVLGTGPGQPQHFGDGTRLSIL.